This T cell receptor (beta chain) was captured in a study of shared clonotypes between healthy human individuals. Study-level results: All-four-donor shared clonotypes had higher generation probabilities than non-shared clonotypes did. Sampling covered nothing but blood. Tissue TCR repertoires likely differ from those found in blood.

TCRdb's copy holds only in-frame clones and misses some; the assay was immunoSEQ multiplex PCR. In the table there are 2 million to 3 million clones, 93% of which are singletons. The germline gives CDR1 LNHDA, CDR2 SQIVND (reference sequence). The germline V and J ends were trimmed by 1 base and 7 bases, with 8 bases remaining between them. CDR3 length: 13 amino acids. Points on this clone: Its antigen is as yet unknown. Different DNA sequences within this sample yield the same CDR3.

V usage is TRBV19 and J usage is TRBJ1-5; D gene uncertain. The TCR comes from a young man in good health. Some clones in this sample may be carry-over from other donors' samples. Sequencing was carried out using naive CD4+ T cells from PBMCs. Noted subset: CD45RA+ positively selected. The CDR3 coding sequence is TGTGCCAGTAGTATAGCTTTAGGACAGCCCCAGCATTTT. Translated, it gives CASSIALGQPQHF.